The 22 T cell receptor beta chains presented below share a single source sample, sequenced in a study of blood T cell repertoires in COVID-19. Clones were sequenced by immunoSEQ multiplex PCR, and TCRdb holds only the in-frame ones, with some missing. The sample consists of roughly 290,000 clones, 75% to 90% of them appearing once. Sequenced sample: PBMCs or T cells enriched from blood (not recorded which). These receptors all come from a woman between 40 and 50 years old who had recovered from COVID-19.

This chain joins TRBV25-1 and TRBJ1-2; D gene ambiguous. The CDR3 has 12 residues. The germline CDR1 and CDR2 sequences are MGHDK and SYGVNS. The V gene lost 4 bases and the J gene lost 4 bases, with 7 bases spanning the gap. In DNA, the CDR3 is TGTGCCAGCAGTGGTCCCAGCTATGGCTACACCTTC. Its protein product is CASSGPSYGYTF.

V is TRBV5-5 and J is TRBJ1-1; D gene ambiguous. The germline V and J ends were trimmed by 3 bases and 0 bases, with 6 bases remaining between them. The CDR3 totals 13 residues. The germline V gene has CDR1 SGHKS and CDR2 YYEKEE (reference sequence). The CDR3 region is CASSYGLNTEAFF. Here the CDR3 DNA reads TGTGCCAGCAGCTATGGCTTGAACACTGAAGCTTTCTTT.

The chain uses TRBV4-1 and TRBJ1-2, with D hard to call. Trimming shortened V by 0 bases and J by 4 bases, and 12 bases separated the two germline ends. The CDR3 is made up of 15 amino acids. Per germline, CDR1 MGHRA and CDR2 YSYEKL. CDR3 nucleotide sequence: TGCGCCAGCAGCCAAGATTCGGGTGGAGGCTATGGCTACACCTTC. This sequence encodes CASSQDSGGGYGYTF.

The CDR3 DNA follows: TGTGCCAGCAGCTTGGTGGCGGGGGCCGGAAACACCATATATTTT. It codes for CASSLVAGAGNTIYF. The gene calls are TRBV5-5 and TRBJ1-3, with D maybe TRBD1 (6 bases). The V and J ends lost 0 bases and 4 bases respectively, with 11 bases between them. The CDR3 has 15 residues. CDR1 is SGHKS and CDR2 is YYEKEE in the germline V gene (reference sequence).

The chain has TRBV2 and TRBJ1-2; 7 bases fit TRBD1. Germline V lookup: CDR1 SNHLY, CDR2 FYNNEI. This CDR3 has 13 residues. With 5 bases clipped from V and 5 bases from J, the junction kept 5 bases outside the gene matches. CDR3 sequence: CASSSDREYGYTF. The CDR3 nucleotides read TGTGCCAGCAGTAGTGACAGGGAGTATGGCTACACCTTC.

The V call is TRBV7-2, the J call TRBJ1-5; TRBD1 is a possible D gene (6 bases). The germline gives CDR1 SGHTA, CDR2 FQGNSA. V shed 5 bases and J shed 5 bases, with 19 bases lying between them. The CDR3 contains 16 residues. Here the CDR3 DNA reads TGTGCCAGCAGCCGCGAGACAGGTGTTCGACATCAGCCCCAGCATTTT. Its translation: CASSRETGVRHQPQHF.

The rearrangement uses TRBV11-2 and TRBJ2-1; 10 positions match TRBD2. Germline trimming cut 1 base from V and 9 bases from J; bases unmatched to any gene: 9. The CDR3 is 16 amino acids. CDR1 SGHAT and CDR2 FQNNGV come from the germline V gene. CDR3 DNA: TGTGCCAGCAGCTTAGGGGCTAGCGGGAGAGTCGGTGAGCAGTTCTTC. Translation gives CASSLGASGRVGEQFF.

The J gene is TRBJ1-2, the V gene TRBV3-1 (or the pseudogene TRBV3-2), with 11 bases identical to TRBD1. V lost 4 bases and J lost 4; bases outside the gene matches: 2. Germline loops: CDR1 LGHDT, CDR2 YNNKEL (reference sequence). CDR3 length: 14 residues. The CDR3 spells CASSRTGGSYGYTF. The CDR3 nucleotides read TGTGCCAGCAGCCGGACAGGGGGCAGCTATGGCTACACCTTC.

The chain carries TRBV29-1 and TRBJ1-2, with D possibly TRBD1 on 5 matching bases. Trimming stripped 6 bases from V and 3 bases from J, with 8 bases between. This CDR3 has 11 residues. CDR1 SQVTM and CDR2 ANQGSEA come from the germline V gene. Written as DNA, the CDR3 is TGCAGCGTAGAGACAGACTATGGCTACACCTTC. It is translated as CSVETDYGYTF.

The chain joins TRBV7-6 to TRBJ2-3, with TRBD2 as a possible D gene (5 bases). Looked up from germline, CDR1 is SGHVS and CDR2 is FNYEAQ. The CDR3 covers 15 residues. V was trimmed by 5 bases and J by 2 bases, leaving 14 bases between them. CDR3 loop: CASSPGFLFTDTQYF. The CDR3 DNA follows: TGTGCCAGCAGCCCGGGGTTTCTATTCACAGATACGCAGTATTTT.

This sequence joins TRBV6-1 and TRBJ1-2; D unresolved. V was clipped by 3 bases and J by 4 bases, with 21 bases between them. The CDR3 is 17 residues long. The germline V gene has CDR1 MNHNS and CDR2 SASEGT. CDR3 sequence reads: CASSDYPGRNLPYGYTF. The CDR3 DNA reads TGTGCCAGCAGTGATTATCCGGGGAGGAACCTACCCTATGGCTACACCTTC.

The rearrangement joins TRBV30 to TRBJ2-7, with TRBD2 as a possible D gene (6 bases). With 0 bases removed from V and 4 bases from J, the gap between germline ends came to 25 bases. The germline V gene has CDR1 GTSNPN and CDR2 SVGIG (reference sequence). The CDR3 length is 18 residues. CDR3 nucleotide sequence: TGTGCCTGGAGTGTACAGTACGCCCGGGGGAAACAGGTTTACGAGCAGTACTTC. Encoded protein: CAWSVQYARGKQVYEQYF.

The rearrangement uses TRBV21-1 and TRBJ1-2; the D segment call TRBD1 is taken from the table without a DNA check. TRBV21-1 is labeled a pseudogene. The CDR3 consists of 15 residues. The CDR3 region is CASSKVSRDRGGYTF. Written as DNA, the CDR3 is TGTGCCAGCAGCAAAGTGTCTAGGGACAGGGGTGGCTACACCTTC.

This chain uses TRBV7-8 with TRBJ1-6; D gene ambiguous. CDR1 SGHVS and CDR2 FQNEAQ come from the germline V gene. Deletions cut 1 base from V and 4 bases from J, with 5 bases between. This CDR3 is built from 14 residues. CDR3: CASSLGAYNSPLHF. CDR3 bases: TGTGCCAGCAGCTTAGGGGCATATAATTCACCCCTCCACTTT.

J is TRBJ2-1 and V is TRBV12-3 or TRBV12-4; D gene ambiguous. V lost 3 bases and J 4 bases, leaving 7 bases between the germline ends. The CDR3 spans 13 residues. In nucleotides, the CDR3 is TGTGCCAGCAGTTTCGCACAATACAATGAGCAGTTCTTC. This sequence encodes CASSFAQYNEQFF.

The genes are TRBV6-5 and TRBJ2-7; D might be TRBD1 (6 bases). Germline assignment: CDR1 MNHEY and CDR2 SVGAGI. V was shortened by 6 bases and J by 0 bases, with 15 bases between the two germline ends. The CDR3 consists of 15 residues. The DNA of the CDR3 is TGTGCCAGCAGGGACAGACAGGAGAGCTCCTACGAGCAGTACTTC. Protein sequence: CASRDRQESSYEQYF.

This sequence joins TRBV12-3 or TRBV12-4 and TRBJ1-5, with D tentatively TRBD1 (5 bases). With 8 bases removed from V and 7 bases from J, the gap between germline ends came to 15 bases. The CDR3 contains 13 residues. CDR3 sequence reads: CASVGQGGQPQHF. In DNA form, the CDR3 reads TGTGCCAGCGTCGGGCAGGGTGGCCAGCCCCAGCATTTT.

This clone is a singleton in its sample. The genes are TRBV7-9 and TRBJ2-3; the D gene is possibly TRBD2 (6 bases). The germline V gene encodes CDR1 SEHNR and CDR2 FQNEAQ (reference sequence). The CDR3 sequence is 16 residues long. Trimming removed 0 bases at V and 5 bases at J, with 15 bases between. The CDR3 protein is CASSLAEGMEKDTQYF. The CDR3 DNA is TGTGCCAGCAGCTTAGCGGAGGGGATGGAAAAAGATACGCAGTATTTT.

The rearrangement links TRBV5-1 to TRBJ1-5; the D gene is possibly TRBD1 (6 bases). Germline V gene lookup returns CDR1 SGHRS and CDR2 YFSETQ. V was clipped by 0 bases and J by 5 bases, with 12 bases between them. CDR3 size: 15 residues. CDR3 in DNA: TGCGCCAGCAGCTTGGGTCCTACAGGGCATCAGCCCCAGCATTTT. This gives the protein CASSLGPTGHQPQHF.

The chain joins TRBV28 to TRBJ1-6; 8 bases fit TRBD1. Per the germline V gene, CDR1 is MDHEN and CDR2 is SYDVKM. V was pared by 6 bases and J by 9 bases, with 34 bases of the junction left unmatched. CDR3 length equals 23 residues. CDR3 bases: TGTGCCAGCAGCCGACCCAGGGGGCGGGACCGGCTTAAAACCCCCCCCGTCCCTTCACCCCTCCACTTT. Its translation: CASSRPRGRDRLKTPPVPSPLHF.

V usage is TRBV2 and J usage is TRBJ2-1, with a weak D call TRBD1 (5 bases). V was cut by 6 bases and J by 1 base, with 10 bases left in between. The CDR3 consists of 14 residues. The V gene's germline CDR1 is SNHLY and CDR2 FYNNEI. CDR3 bases: TGTGCCAGCAGGGACCCAGGGTCCTACAATGAGCAGTTCTTC. It yields the protein CASRDPGSYNEQFF. Together with reference TRBV2 and TRBJ2-1, the CDR3 gives the full variable domain: EPEVTQTPSHQVTQMGQEVILRCVPISNHLYFYWYRQILGQKVEFLVSFYNNEISEKSEIFDDQFSVERPDGSNFTLKIRSTKLEDSAMYFCASRDPGSYNEQFFGPGTRLTVL.

This sequence joins TRBV5-1 and TRBJ1-6, with D possibly being TRBD1 (5 bases). There are 14 residues in the CDR3. V gave up 3 bases and J gave up 7 bases, with 11 bases separating them. The germline CDR1 and CDR2 sequences are SGHRS and YFSETQ. CDR3 sequence reads: CASSSRAENSPLHF. DNA of the CDR3: TGCGCCAGCAGCTCCAGGGCTGAAAATTCACCCCTCCACTTT.